This TCR beta chain was identified during a study of shared clonotypes between healthy human individuals (dated by TCRdb to about 2020). A note on the overall study: The cohort included a few men and a couple of women between 18 and 49 years of age. Per donor, three plates each were used for CD4 naive and CD4 memory, two for CD8 naive, and one for CD8 memory. To estimate repertoire size and how much clonotypes are shared between individuals, the study performed deep sequencing of blood TCR repertoires from about five healthy adults. To increase sequencing depth and limit assay-specific biases, different laboratories used diverse techniques to prepare libraries and sequence TCR repertoires. Leukapheresis yielded between about 0.94 and 9.5 billion PBMCs per donor.

With regard to this clone: Its recognized antigen is unknown. Base qualities were left out, and no much larger clone turns up one base away.

The junction shows trimming of 4 bases on V and 3 bases on J, plus 19 bases between the germline ends. Taken from the germline V gene, the CDR1 and CDR2 loops are MDHEN and SYDVKM. The CDR3, from cysteine to phenylalanine, totals 17 residues. The sequence is cut down to CDR3 DNA, 51 bases in frame from base 1. Paper-wide results and their limitations: Incomplete sequencing was indicated by rarefaction of sorted-subset datasets, despite the large sequencing depth. Larger estimated clonotype richness was generally found for naive subsets than for memory subsets. Sharing across a few donors was observed for about 4.8% of naive CD4, less than 4% of naive CD8, roughly 2.3% of memory CD4, and less than 0.45% of memory CD8 clonotypes. Sampling was restricted to blood, and TCR repertoires in tissue are likely to differ from TCR repertoires in blood. Pairwise subsampling indicated that sequencing depth was expected to affect the degree of clonotype sharing among donors. The small number of donors limited the genetic and exposure-history diversity represented. Higher generation probabilities were observed for clonotypes shared by all four sorted-subset donors than for non-shared clonotypes.

CD8 naive samples were CD45RO-negative cells positively selected for CCR7, giving a CD45RA+CCR7+ population that excluded TemRA cells. Donors were healthy HIV-negative adults with no recently reported acute infections or vaccinations. Every donor was a Caucasian adult residing in Nashville, Tennessee, USA. Blood was obtained by leukapheresis, after which PBMCs were separated by Ficoll-Histopaque density gradient centrifugation and cryopreserved in liquid nitrogen vapor phase. Analytical flow cytometry was used to check the purity and quantity of every magnetically sorted T cell population. From each sorted fraction, genomic DNA was isolated and quantified by UV absorbance on a Nanodrop 2000c. Using the deep immunoSEQ assay, TCR CDR3 regions were amplified from genomic DNA by multiplex PCR. For each cell subset, the extracted genomic DNA was distributed evenly across all wells of several immunoSEQ 96-well plates, and each plate served as one replicate. Each replicate PCR for sorted subsets received about 210 ng genomic DNA, equal to about 30,000 T cell genomes. Purified libraries were quantified with a Qubit 3.0 fluorometer, sized on a Bioanalyzer 2100, and re-quantified with the KAPA Library Quantification kit. Every immunoSEQ 96-well plate was sequenced on a separate single-read 150-cycle Illumina NextSeq 550 flow cell. As for the original processing: The immunoSEQ output contained only junctional sequences without quality scores, so filtering could not match that applied to full-length reads. Sequences were annotated with PyIR, a Python wrapper for IgBLAST v1.9, using IMGT germline references to assign V/J genes and CDR3. Any read was removed if the V/J assignment was weak (E-value above 1e-6), the CDR3 was missing, or the read contained stop codons, out-of-frame junctions, or ambiguous translated residues. V3J clonotypes were defined as sequences sharing an identical inferred V gene, J gene, and CDR3 amino acid sequence. To compute the percentage overlap between repertoires, the number of shared unique clonotypes was divided by the size of the smaller repertoire. Three approaches were used to assess repertoire richness: RTK rarefaction, the Chao1 estimator, and Recon v2.1 estimates of unobserved clonotypes. OLGA was used to compute generation probabilities for all TCRbeta clonotypes that the gDNA method yielded from a few donors. Entries here come from immuneACCESS through TCRdb and include only in-frame sequences with V and J called. Some clones fail to appear in such tables; in the studies checked, an unresolved V gene covers under half of the shortfall, and the cause of the remainder is unknown. D and trimming were read from the DNA, whereas the V and J calls and clone size are those reported in that table. The sample includes about 2.1 million clones, with about 94% observed a single time. The ten top clones hold around 1.7% of the sample.

The sequence joins TRBV28 to TRBJ1-5, with an unclear D gene assignment. The specimen was naive CD8+ T cells from PBMCs. Sample cell subset or site, as interpreted from the label and publication: CD45RA+CCR7+. The sequence came from a man aged 18 to 35 in good health. Some clones in this sample may be carry-over from other donors' samples. The DNA reads as follows: TGTGCCAGCAGTTCTATCGGGGTAGCGGTGGCCAATCAGCCCCAGCATTTT. Translated, this is CASSSIGVAVANQPQHF.